The clone carrying this T cell receptor (beta chain) is labeled medium-sized. Per the germline V gene, CDR1 is MDHEN and CDR2 is SYDVKM. CDR3 length: 13 residues. V lost 2 bases, J lost 5 bases, and 6 bases lay in between. The source of the sample is a study of TIL therapy for anti-PD-1-resistant metastatic lung cancer. This sample's time point: pre-treatment sample, taken before nivolumab and TIL therapy. The immunoSEQ assay was v3. TCRdb's table, derived via immunoSEQ multiplex PCR, lists solely in-frame clones and lacks some. Of around 59,000 clones in the sample, around 69% were seen once. This chain connects TRBV28 to TRBJ2-2; D may be TRBD1 (5 bases). The TCR was taken from a person aged 25-85 years with non-small cell lung cancer. The specimen comprised blood, sampled at baseline. The CDR3 DNA sequence: TGTGCCAGCAGTTTAAGGGGTACCGGGGAGCTGTTTTTT. Protein: CASSLRGTGELFF.